This TCR beta chain was found in a study of blood T cell repertoires in COVID-19. About the study: The analysed material was cDNA or gDNA that came from T cells, B-cell-depleted T cells, or PBMCs.

This clone appeared a few times. The sample holds other DNA sequences that translate to the same CDR3. Per the original methods: Estimation of nucleated cell counts relied on the amplification of reference gene primers. Repertoires were generated with immunoSEQ multiplex PCR, while TCRdb's copy carries only in-frame clones and drops some. The D gene and trimming were derived from the DNA, and the V and J assignments and clone size from that table. Altogether about 98,000 clones are present, 82% being singletons, with the ten largest covering around 9.9%. Germline assignment: CDR1 SGHTA and CDR2 FQGNSA. This CDR3 is built from 15 residues. Trimming pared 0 bases from V and 2 bases from J, leaving 10 bases between.

The sample consisted of peripheral blood. This receptor was taken from a man aged 70-80 years with active or convalescent COVID-19. The gene calls are TRBV7-2 and TRBJ1-2; D is unresolved. CDR3: CASSLAPTGNYGYTF. The CDR3 DNA reads as TGTGCCAGCAGCTTAGCTCCGACGGGGAACTATGGCTACACCTTC. Filled out from reference TRBV7-2 and TRBJ1-2, the complete variable domain reads GAGVSQSPSNKVTEKGKDVELRCDPISGHTALYWYRQSLGQGLEFLIYFQGNSAPDKSGLPSDRFSAERTGGSVSTLTIQRTQQEDSAVYLCASSLAPTGNYGYTFGSGTRLTVV.